A single sample gave rise to the 10 T cell receptor beta chains below, sequenced in a study of T cell clonality in common variable immunodeficiency. Repertoires were generated with immunoSEQ multiplex PCR, while TCRdb's copy carries only in-frame clones and drops some. The record shows about 50,000 clones for this sample, with no singletons present. Sequencing was carried out using peripheral blood mononuclear cells. The receptors were gathered from a person aged 18 to 75 in good health.

This clone was detected ten times or more. The sequenced fragment ends 3 residues before the CDR3 boundary, so the rest is inferred from the germline J gene. V is TRBV13 and J is TRBJ2-3; TRBD2 is a possible D gene (5 bases). Trimming removed 2 bases at V and 4 bases at J, with 13 bases between. Germline CDR1 and CDR2: PRHDT and FYEKMQ (reference sequence). The CDR3 runs 15 residues. CDR3 bases read: TGTGCCAGCAGCTTAATGAGCGGCGAGGCAGATACG. It is translated as CASSLMSGEADT. The entire CDR3 is CASSLMSGEADTQYF.

As concerns this clone: From the germline J gene comes the end of the CDR3, since the read stops 3 residues before it. V and J are TRBV18 and TRBJ1-2; TRBD1 agrees at 9 bases. CDR1 and CDR2 (germline): KGHSH, LQKENI. The CDR3 covers 14 residues. The CDR3 region is CASSPRQGEGGYTF. The sequenced CDR3 bases are TGTGCCAGCTCACCACGACAGGGGGAAGGGGGC. The full variable domain, in which reference TRBV18 and TRBJ1-2 provide the parts outside the CDR3, is NAGVMQNPRHLVRRRGQEARLRCSPMKGHSHVYWYRQLPEEGLKFMVYLQKENIIDESGMPKERFSAEFPKEGPSILRIQQVVRGDSAAYFCASSPRQGEGGYTFGSGTRLTVV.

This clone was observed a few times. The CDR3 is cut off 3 residues early in the read; its end comes from the germline J gene. The chain joins TRBV20-1 to TRBJ2-7; TRBD2 might be the D (7 bases). Germline V CDR1 and CDR2: DFQATT, SNEGSKA (reference sequence). The CDR3 is 14 residues long. The CDR3 loop is CGQGGNVGGNEQYF. The sequenced part of the CDR3 DNA is TGCGGCCAGGGAGGGAACGTTGGGGGCAACGAG.

In its sample, this clone was seen many times. The CDR3 end is not reached by the read, which stops 3 residues before it; the germline J gene fills it in. This CDR3 is also generated by other DNA sequences in the sample. The chain has TRBV19 and TRBJ2-2, with TRBD1 as a possible D gene (5 bases). With 4 bases removed from V and 4 bases from J, the gap between germline ends came to 16 bases. CDR3 length: 16 residues. Germline V gene lookup returns CDR1 LNHDA and CDR2 SQIVND (reference sequence). CDR3 residues: CASSSAKGKSTGELFF. CDR3 DNA (partial): TGTGCCAGTAGTAGTGCTAAGGGGAAGTCCACCGGGGAG.

This clone occurred many times. The read gets to within 3 residues of the CDR3 end, and the germline J gene fills in the rest. The chain combines TRBV18 with TRBJ2-7; 7 bases are shared with TRBD1. V shed 6 bases, J shed 4 bases, and the junction held 12 bases outside the gene matches. CDR3 size: 15 residues. The V gene's germline CDR1 is KGHSH and CDR2 LQKENI. CDR3 DNA, as far as it was read: TGTGCCAGCTCCCCAGGACAGGACAGCATTTACGAG. It encodes CASSPGQDSIYE. The CDR3 as a whole reads CASSPGQDSIYEQYF.

This clone was seen a few times. The read finishes 3 residues shy of the CDR3 end, and the germline J gene is used to complete it. The chain combines TRBV2 with TRBJ1-2, with D uncertain. The V gene's germline CDR1 is SNHLY and CDR2 FYNNEI. The CDR3 spans 12 residues. The part of the CDR3 DNA that was read is TGTGCCAGCAGTTTGACTGAATCCGGC. Translating gives CASSLTESG. The whole CDR3 sequence reads CASSLTESGYTF.

This clone was detected many times. The observed sequence ends 3 residues before the CDR3 terminus, with the missing tail filled in from the germline J gene. V usage is TRBV28 and J usage is TRBJ1-2; the D gene is possibly TRBD1 (6 bases). Germline CDR1 reads MDHEN; CDR2 reads SYDVKM. The CDR3 runs 14 residues. CDR3 DNA, as far as it was read: TGTGCCAGCAGTCAAGGGGGGGGCGCTTCTCGC. As protein: CASSQGGGASR. The entire CDR3 is CASSQGGGASRYTF.

This clone appeared a few times. The missing CDR3 end, 3 residues past where the read stops, is filled in from the germline J gene. The chain employs TRBV11-2 and TRBJ2-3, with 7 nucleotides matching TRBD1. Germline V gene sequence: CDR1 SGHAT, CDR2 FQNNGV. The CDR3 runs to 14 residues. CDR3 sequence reads: CASSRHDREKTQYF. CDR3 bases read: TGTGCCAGCAGCCGTCACGACAGGGAAAAGACG. The complete variable domain, with remaining parts taken from reference TRBV11-2 and TRBJ2-3, reads EAGVAQSPRYKIIEKRQSVAFWCNPISGHATLYWYQQILGQGPKLLIQFQNNGVVDDSQLPKDRFSAERLKGVDSTLKIQPAKLEDSAVYLCASSRHDREKTQYFGPGTRLTVL.

This clone was observed many times. The CDR3 is cut off 3 residues early in the read; its end comes from the germline J gene. J is TRBJ1-2 and V is TRBV2; TRBD1 matches at 9 bases. From germline, CDR1 is SNHLY and CDR2 FYNNEI. With 5 bases clipped from V and 7 bases from J, the junction kept 11 bases outside the gene matches. This CDR3 is built from 15 residues. CDR3 sequence: CASSTLDRGGGGYTF. The DNA read from the CDR3 is TGTGCCAGCAGTACCCTGGACAGGGGAGGTGGTGGC.

This clone was found many times. The missing CDR3 end, 3 residues past where the read stops, is filled in from the germline J gene. This sequence joins TRBV7-3 and TRBJ2-3, with a weak D call TRBD2 (7 bases). This CDR3 region has 15 residues. The germline CDR1 and CDR2 sequences are SGHTA and FQGTGA. V was trimmed by 1 base and J by 2 bases, leaving 10 bases between them. CDR3 DNA (partial): TGTGCCAGCAGCTTAAGGGGGGGCTCCACAGATACG. This sequence encodes CASSLRGGSTDT. The full CDR3 sequence reads CASSLRGGSTDTQYF.